This TCR beta chain was sequenced for a study of long-term antiretroviral therapy in people with HIV. This clone came up a few times. Running of the v3.0 immunoSEQ assay took place at survey level. The data were produced by immunoSEQ multiplex PCR, yet TCRdb's version contains in-frame clones alone and is incomplete. The sample carries 30,000 to 40,000 clones, roughly 80% recorded once. The CDR3 extends over 14 amino acids. V lost 1 base, J lost 2 bases, and 8 bases lay in between. Germline lookup yields CDR1 SGHTA and CDR2 FQGNSA. This chain uses TRBV7-2 with TRBJ1-2; D possibly corresponds to TRBD1 (6 bases). The sample consisted of unsorted PBMCs, taken 2 years after starting antiretroviral therapy. The origin of this receptor is a woman between 45 and 65 years old with HIV. The CDR3 coding sequence is TGTGCCAGCAGCTTAGGAAGGGGGAACTATGGCTACACCTTC. It codes for CASSLGRGNYGYTF. Looking up the rest from reference TRBV7-2 and TRBJ1-2 gives the full variable domain: GAGVSQSPSNKVTEKGKDVELRCDPISGHTALYWYRQSLGQGLEFLIYFQGNSAPDKSGLPSDRFSAERTGGSVSTLTIQRTQQEDSAVYLCASSLGRGNYGYTFGSGTRLTVV.